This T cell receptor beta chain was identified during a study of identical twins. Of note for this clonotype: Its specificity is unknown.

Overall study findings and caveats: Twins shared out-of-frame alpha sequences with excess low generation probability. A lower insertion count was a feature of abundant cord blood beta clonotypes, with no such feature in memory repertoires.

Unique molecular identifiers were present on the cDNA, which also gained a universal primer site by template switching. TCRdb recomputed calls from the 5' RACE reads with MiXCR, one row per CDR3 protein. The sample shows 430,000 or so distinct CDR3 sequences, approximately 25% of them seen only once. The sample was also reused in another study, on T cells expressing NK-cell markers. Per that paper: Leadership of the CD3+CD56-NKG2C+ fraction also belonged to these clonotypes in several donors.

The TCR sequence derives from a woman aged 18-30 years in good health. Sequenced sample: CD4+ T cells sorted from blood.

The CDR3: CASSVRTSGIETQYF. The CDR3 bases are TGTGCCAGCAGCGTCCGGACTAGCGGGATAGAGACCCAGTACTTC. The V call is TRBV9, the J call TRBJ2-5; 12 nucleotides match TRBD2. The V gene end was trimmed by 2 bases and the J gene end by 4 bases; junction bases not matched to a gene: 3. The CDR3 extends over 15 amino acids. Germline V gene lookup returns CDR1 SGDLS and CDR2 YYNGEE.